These 30 T cell receptor beta chains share one sample of origin, sequenced in a study of cytomegalovirus exposure and HLA in healthy donors. The PCR employed 60 Vbeta primers together with 13 Jbeta primers. Libraries were prepared by immunoSEQ multiplex PCR; TCRdb keeps only in-frame clonotypes and omits some of them. This table holds fewer than 150,000 clones, roughly 82% found once. The sequencing input was PBMCs. The source is a human donor in good health.

The gene calls are TRBV6-1 and TRBJ2-7; TRBD2 matches 9 bases. The V segment lost 10 bases and the J segment 8 bases; nucleotides outside the gene matches: 12. This CDR3 region has 13 residues. Germline V CDR1 and CDR2: MNHNS, SASEGT. This CDR3 is CATSSGSGGKQYF. In DNA, the CDR3 is TGTGCCACGAGTAGCGGGAGCGGTGGGAAGCAGTACTTC.

J is TRBJ2-7 and V is TRBV11-2, with D maybe TRBD2 (6 bases). This CDR3 has 16 residues. Germline V CDR1 and CDR2: SGHAT, FQNNGV. Trimming cost V 1 base and J 3 bases, with 16 bases left between them. The CDR3 spells CASSLAPSGAVYEQYF. Here the CDR3 DNA reads TGTGCCAGCAGCTTAGCCCCATCGGGAGCAGTCTACGAGCAGTACTTC.

CDR3 sequence reads: CASRGQSGSNTGELFF. CDR3 coding DNA: TGTGCCAGTAGGGGTCAGAGCGGGTCGAACACCGGGGAGCTGTTTTTT. The chain is built from TRBV19 and TRBJ2-2; possible D gene TRBD2, 6 bases. Germline V CDR1 and CDR2: LNHDA, SQIVND (reference sequence). V was shortened by 6 bases and J by 0 bases, with 14 bases between the two germline ends. The CDR3 has 16 residues.

This clone turned up a few times. The chain has TRBV10-3 and TRBJ1-5; 7 bases are shared with TRBD1. This CDR3 spans 16 amino acids. After removal of 0 bases from V and 6 bases from J, the junction contained 8 bases not matched to a gene. Germline V CDR1 and CDR2: ENHRY, SYGVKD. The CDR3 coding sequence is TGTGCCATCAGTGAGTCTGGAGGGGGCGCCGGTCAGCCCCAGCATTTT. Protein: CAISESGGGAGQPQHF.

The genes are TRBV10-3 and TRBJ2-7; 11 positions match TRBD1. The CDR3 is 20 residues long. J gave up 4 bases and V 7 bases, and 24 bases lay outside the gene matches. Germline CDR1 reads ENHRY; CDR2 reads SYGVKD. CDR3 sequence: CAIMDENGRDRGRVVYEQYF. The CDR3 DNA is TGTGCCATCATGGACGAGAATGGGCGGGACAGGGGGAGAGTTGTGTACGAGCAGTACTTC.

The gene calls are TRBV5-5 and TRBJ2-1; perhaps TRBD2 as D (5 bases). The germline V gene encodes CDR1 SGHKS and CDR2 YYEKEE (reference sequence). V lost 2 bases and J lost 2, with 14 bases in between. This CDR3 comprises 16 residues. CDR3 region: CASSFPRTGTYNEQFF. CDR3 in DNA: TGTGCCAGCAGCTTTCCCCGGACTGGTACCTACAATGAGCAGTTCTTC.

The rearrangement uses TRBV5-1 and TRBJ2-6, with D possibly matching TRBD1 (6 bases). Between the trimmed V and J ends, which lost 2 bases and 0 bases, there was a span of 9 bases. The length of the CDR3 is 16 residues. Germline CDR1 is SGHRS and CDR2 is YFSETQ. Here the CDR3 DNA reads TGCGCCAGCAGCTTCGGACAGTCCTCTGGGGCCAACGTCCTGACTTTC. Translated: CASSFGQSSGANVLTF.

A single count supports this clone. The chain employs TRBV29-1 and TRBJ2-7, with 8 bases identical to TRBD1. Germline CDR1 reads SQVTM; CDR2 reads ANQGSEA. There are 13 residues in the CDR3. V shed 7 bases and J 3 bases; nucleotides not matched to a gene: 8. The chain's CDR3 is CSAEGDRGYEQYF. The DNA for the CDR3 is TGCAGCGCTGAGGGTGACAGGGGCTACGAGCAGTACTTC.

The chain combines TRBV27 with TRBJ2-6; TRBD1 matches 8 bases. V was pared by 6 bases and J by 0 bases, with 7 bases of the junction left unmatched. Per the germline V gene, CDR1 is MNHEY and CDR2 is SMNVEV (reference sequence). The CDR3 totals 17 residues. The CDR3 loop reads CASRPGQAFSGANVLTF. The CDR3 nucleotides read TGTGCCAGCAGGCCGGGACAGGCTTTCTCTGGGGCCAACGTCCTGACTTTC.

The chain has TRBV7-2 and TRBJ1-4; D not certain. CDR1 and CDR2 from the germline V gene are SGHTA and FQGNSA. V was trimmed by 1 base and J by 8 bases, leaving 11 bases between them. The CDR3 totals 14 residues. Written as DNA, the CDR3 is TGTGCCAGCAGCTTAGAGCGGCGGTCAGAAAAACTGTTTTTT. Its protein product is CASSLERRSEKLFF.

This sequence joins TRBV6-5 and TRBJ2-3; D not certain. Trimming removed 2 bases at V and 2 bases at J, with 11 bases between. This CDR3 region has 15 residues. The germline gives CDR1 MNHEY, CDR2 SVGAGI. DNA for the CDR3: TGTGCCAGCAGTTACGCGGCCTACCACACAGATACGCAGTATTTT. Encoded protein: CASSYAAYHTDTQYF.

The chain employs TRBV2 and TRBJ1-1; TRBD1 agrees at 7 bases. The CDR3 loop spans 12 amino acids. V shed 6 bases and J 8 bases; nucleotides not matched to a gene: 6. Looked up from germline, CDR1 is SNHLY and CDR2 is FYNNEI. The chain's CDR3 is CASRKGAEEAFF. The CDR3 DNA follows: TGTGCCAGCAGGAAGGGGGCAGAGGAAGCTTTCTTT.

The CDR3 DNA reads TGTGCCAGTAGTATCGGGGTTGCGGACACTGAAGCTTTCTTT. Translating gives CASSIGVADTEAFF. This chain links TRBV19 with TRBJ1-1; no clear D gene. Germline V gene sequence: CDR1 LNHDA, CDR2 SQIVND (reference sequence). This CDR3 region has 14 residues. V dropped 3 bases and J dropped 3 bases, with 11 bases sitting between them.

This rearrangement joins TRBV28 to TRBJ1-5; tentative D call: TRBD1 (5 bases). CDR3 length equals 15 residues. The V and J ends lost 2 bases and 0 bases respectively, with 8 bases between them. Germline assignment: CDR1 MDHEN and CDR2 SYDVKM. For the CDR3, the DNA is TGTGCCAGCAGTTTAGCAGGGTATAGCAATCAGCCCCAGCATTTT. It specifies CASSLAGYSNQPQHF.

This clone was detected only a few times. The same CDR3 also results from other DNA sequences found in this sample. V usage is TRBV28 and J usage is TRBJ2-7; TRBD1 matches 9 bases. V was pared by 6 bases and J by 0 bases, with 6 bases of the junction left unmatched. Germline assignment: CDR1 MDHEN and CDR2 SYDVKM. The CDR3 sequence is 15 residues long. The chain's CDR3 is CASSRGTGSSYEQYF. The CDR3 DNA reads as TGTGCCAGCAGCCGGGGGACAGGGAGCTCCTACGAGCAGTACTTC. The full variable domain, with the rest looked up from reference TRBV28 and TRBJ2-7, is DVKVTQSSRYLVKRTGEKVFLECVQDMDHENMFWYRQDPGLGLRLIYFSYDVKMKEKGDIPEGYSVSREKKERFSLILESASTNQTSMYLCASSRGTGSSYEQYFGPGTRLTVT.

V usage is TRBV28 and J usage is TRBJ2-7, with a weak D call TRBD1 (5 bases). Trimming took off 3 bases at V and 2 bases at J, with 14 bases between the two ends. Germline V gene sequence: CDR1 MDHEN, CDR2 SYDVKM. The CDR3 is made up of 15 amino acids. CDR3 in DNA: TGTGCCAGCAGTTTTCTCCAGGGCGGAACCTACGAGCAGTACTTC. Protein product: CASSFLQGGTYEQYF.

This clone has just a few counts. The chain is built from TRBV9 and TRBJ2-3, with 7 bases aligning to TRBD2. The CDR3 loop spans 16 amino acids. Germline V gives CDR1 SGDLS, CDR2 YYNGEE. Trimming removed 0 bases from V and 4 bases from J; junction bases left unmatched: 8. This CDR3 reads CASSVAGGRAPDTQYF. The CDR3 DNA reads as TGTGCCAGCAGCGTAGCTGGCGGGAGAGCCCCAGATACGCAGTATTTT.

The rearrangement uses TRBV18 and TRBJ2-3; 7 bases map to TRBD2. Unmatched junction bases numbered 15, after V lost 2 bases and J lost 10 bases. CDR3 length: 16 amino acids. In germline, CDR1 is KGHSH, CDR2 LQKENI. CDR3 sequence (DNA): TGTGCCAGCTCACCAGATACCCTAGCGGCCTCTGCCCCGCAGTATTTT. It codes for CASSPDTLAASAPQYF. The full variable domain, completed using reference TRBV18 and TRBJ2-3, is NAGVMQNPRHLVRRRGQEARLRCSPMKGHSHVYWYRQLPEEGLKFMVYLQKENIIDESGMPKERFSAEFPKEGPSILRIQQVVRGDSAAYFCASSPDTLAASAPQYFGPGTRLTVL.

CDR3 in amino acids: CASVGGPRSYNEQFF. DNA for the CDR3: TGTGCCAGCGTAGGGGGACCCCGATCCTACAATGAGCAGTTCTTC. The chain uses TRBV9 and TRBJ2-1; possible D gene TRBD1, 6 bases. The ends were cut back, 7 bases at V and 1 base at J, with 15 bases in the middle. The CDR3 runs 15 residues. Germline V CDR1 and CDR2: SGDLS, YYNGEE.

V gene TRBV7-2 combines with J gene TRBJ2-1; 8 bases are shared with TRBD2. The J segment lost 4 bases and the V segment lost 2 bases, leaving 4 bases of the junction unmatched. The CDR3 is made up of 15 amino acids. Per the germline V gene, CDR1 is SGHTA and CDR2 is FQGNSA. The CDR3 sequence is CASSLNSGVYNEQFF. CDR3 bases: TGTGCCAGCAGCTTAAATAGCGGGGTTTACAATGAGCAGTTCTTC.

V gene TRBV10-2 combines with J gene TRBJ1-2, with D possibly being TRBD1 (5 bases). V was trimmed by 7 bases and J by 7 bases, leaving 19 bases between them. This CDR3 region has 14 residues. Germline-derived CDR1 and CDR2 are WSHSY and SAAADI. CDR3 in amino acids: CASTPSPGTGGYTF. Written as DNA, the CDR3 is TGCGCCAGCACTCCCTCGCCAGGGACTGGTGGCTACACCTTC.

This rearrangement joins TRBV10-3 to TRBJ2-3, with TRBD2 identical over 9 bases. The CDR3 has 19 amino acids. The junction had 14 bases not matched to a gene; V was cut back by 3 bases and J by 1 base. From germline, CDR1 is ENHRY and CDR2 SYGVKD. The CDR3 DNA is TGTGCCATCAGTGATAGGGGACCCCGGAGGACTAGCGGCACAGATACGCAGTATTTT. It is translated as CAISDRGPRRTSGTDTQYF.

V and J are TRBV7-3 and TRBJ2-3, with 14 nucleotides matching TRBD2. V lost 2 bases and J lost 7; bases outside the gene matches: 5. CDR3 length equals 16 residues. The germline gives CDR1 SGHTA, CDR2 FQGTGA. For the CDR3, the DNA is TGTGCCAGCAGCTTATCGGGGACTAGCGGGAGCCATACGCAGTATTTT. Translating gives CASSLSGTSGSHTQYF.

V and J are TRBV28 and TRBJ2-2, with a tentative D call TRBD1 (6 bases). V was shortened by 7 bases and J by 4 bases, with 10 bases between the two germline ends. Germline assignment: CDR1 MDHEN and CDR2 SYDVKM. The length of the CDR3 is 13 residues. The DNA for the CDR3 is TGTGCCAGCAATCCAGGGGTCACCGGGGAGCTGTTTTTT. It codes for CASNPGVTGELFF.

The CDR3 region is CASSYRGKTEAFF. The DNA of the CDR3 is TGTGCCAGCAGTTACAGGGGGAAGACTGAAGCTTTCTTT. The gene calls are TRBV6-5 and TRBJ1-1; D may be TRBD1 (6 bases). The germline V gene encodes CDR1 MNHEY and CDR2 SVGAGI. This CDR3 spans 13 amino acids. V lost 2 bases and J lost 5, with 9 bases in between.

A few counts support this clone. The rearrangement links TRBV6-1 to TRBJ2-7; TRBD1 aligns across 9 bases. The V segment lost 2 bases and the J segment 1 base; nucleotides outside the gene matches: 3. Germline-derived CDR1 and CDR2 are MNHNS and SASEGT. The CDR3 has 15 residues. The CDR3 DNA reads as TGTGCCAGCAGTGAAACCGGGACAGGGTCCTACGAGCAGTACTTC. It is translated as CASSETGTGSYEQYF.

Written as DNA, the CDR3 is TGTGCCAGCAGTTATACCCAGGGTAAAAACATTCAGTACTTC. It encodes CASSYTQGKNIQYF. The chain uses TRBV2 and TRBJ2-4; maybe TRBD1 (5 bases). CDR1 SNHLY and CDR2 FYNNEI come from the germline V gene. Trimming pared 5 bases from V and 4 bases from J, leaving 12 bases between. The CDR3 runs to 14 residues.

This rearrangement joins TRBV27 to TRBJ2-5, with TRBD2 identical over 7 bases. The CDR3 sequence is 13 residues long. Germline values: CDR1 MNHEY, CDR2 SMNVEV (reference sequence). The V and J ends lost 4 bases and 5 bases, in that order; junction bases with no gene match: 4. Here the CDR3 reads CASSSWGGETQYF. The CDR3 bases are TGTGCCAGCAGTTCTTGGGGGGGGGAGACCCAGTACTTC.

V and J are TRBV4-1 and TRBJ1-1; 8 positions match TRBD1. J lost 7 bases, V lost 1 base, and 8 bases had no gene match. This CDR3 region has 15 residues. Germline values: CDR1 MGHRA, CDR2 YSYEKL. The CDR3 DNA sequence: TGCGCCAGCAGCCAAGTTCTTACAGGGGGGGATGAAGCTTTCTTT. This gives the protein CASSQVLTGGDEAFF.

J is TRBJ2-2 and V is TRBV25-1; no clear D gene. V was cut by 1 base and J by 1 base, with 7 bases left in between. The CDR3 sequence is 15 residues long. Germline CDR1 is MGHDK and CDR2 is SYGVNS. The CDR3 region has the DNA TGTGCCAGCAGTGAATTACGAGGGAACACCGGGGAGCTGTTTTTT. This gives the protein CASSELRGNTGELFF. The whole variable domain, filled in from reference TRBV25-1 and TRBJ2-2, reads EADIYQTPRYLVIGTGKKITLECSQTMGHDKMYWYQQDPGMELHLIHYSYGVNSTEKGDLSSESTVSRIRTEHFPLTLESARPSHTSQYLCASSELRGNTGELFFGEGSRLTVL.